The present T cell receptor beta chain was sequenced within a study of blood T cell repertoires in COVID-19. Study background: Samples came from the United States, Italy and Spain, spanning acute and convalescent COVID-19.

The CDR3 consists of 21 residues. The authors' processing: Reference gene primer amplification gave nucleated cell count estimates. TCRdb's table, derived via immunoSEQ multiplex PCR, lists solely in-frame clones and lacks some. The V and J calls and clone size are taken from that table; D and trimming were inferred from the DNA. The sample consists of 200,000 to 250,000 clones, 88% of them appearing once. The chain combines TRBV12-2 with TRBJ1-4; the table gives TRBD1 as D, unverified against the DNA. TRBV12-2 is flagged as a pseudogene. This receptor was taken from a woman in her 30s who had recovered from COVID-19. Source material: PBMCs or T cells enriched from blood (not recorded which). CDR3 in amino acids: CASRPHLNKTGGRLTNEKLFF. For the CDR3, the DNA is TGTGCAAGTCGCCCACACCTAAACAAGACAGGGGGGAGGTTAACTAATGAAAAACTGTTTTTT.